The 10 T cell receptor beta chains in this list originate from one sample, sequenced in a study of T cell repertoires in cytomegalovirus infection. No antigen has been assigned to these receptors. TCRdb independently ran MiXCR on the reads; one entry per CDR3 protein. In the table there are 600,000 to 700,000 distinct CDR3 sequences, around 35% of which are singletons. Here the sequenced sample was cultured PBMCs, taken from culture after CMV antigen stimulation. All receptors come from a human donor in good health (CMV status not recorded). Some clones in this sample may be carry-over from other donors' samples.

The chain uses TRBV7-6 and TRBJ2-5; 11 bases line up with TRBD1. This CDR3 region has 16 residues. Trimming removed 1 base from V and 7 bases from J; junction bases left unmatched: 8. From germline, CDR1 is SGHVS and CDR2 FNYEAQ. CDR3 bases: TGTGCCAGCAGCTTAGGTCGGGACAGGGGGGAGGTGACCCAGTACTTC. Translating gives CASSLGRDRGEVTQYF.

This chain joins TRBV20-1 and TRBJ2-7; 9 nucleotides agree with TRBD2. In germline, CDR1 is DFQATT, CDR2 SNEGSKA (reference sequence). V trimming: 6 bases; J trimming: 3 bases; junction bases outside the gene matches: 9. This CDR3 has 14 amino acids. The CDR3 loop reads CSATGLAGVYEQYF. The CDR3 DNA follows: TGCAGTGCAACGGGACTAGCAGGGGTCTACGAGCAGTACTTC.

This rearrangement joins TRBV6-2 or TRBV6-3 to TRBJ2-7; unclear D gene. The CDR3 consists of 12 residues. Between the trimmed V and J ends, which lost 2 bases and 9 bases, there was a span of 11 bases. Germline V gene sequence: CDR1 MNHEY, CDR2 SVGEGT. The CDR3 DNA is TGTGCCAGCAGTTACGTCGTCAAGGGGCAGTACTTC. Translated, it gives CASSYVVKGQYF.

This clonotype was picked up a small number of times. This chain links TRBV5-1 with TRBJ2-4; possible D gene TRBD2, 6 bases. CDR3 length equals 16 residues. The ends were cut back, 0 bases at V and 4 bases at J, with 14 bases in the middle. Looked up from germline, CDR1 is SGHRS and CDR2 is YFSETQ. The CDR3 DNA is TGCGCCAGCAGCTTGGCGGGGGTACTTAGTAAAAACATTCAGTACTTC. This gives the protein CASSLAGVLSKNIQYF.

The chain links TRBV19 to TRBJ1-5; D not resolved. The germline V gene has CDR1 LNHDA and CDR2 SQIVND (reference sequence). V lost 4 bases and J lost 0, with 10 bases in between. CDR3 length: 15 amino acids. CDR3 in DNA: TGTGCCAGTAGTAACCCGACGTATAGCAATCAGCCCCAGCATTTT. Translation: CASSNPTYSNQPQHF.

This chain links TRBV7-2 with TRBJ1-2; D ambiguous. The V gene's germline CDR1 is SGHTA and CDR2 FQGNSA. V was pared by 2 bases and J by 7 bases, with 5 bases between. The CDR3 runs to 11 residues. The CDR3 is CASSLRSGYTF. As DNA, the CDR3 is TGTGCCAGCAGCTTAAGGAGTGGCTACACCTTC.

In its sample, this clonotype was seen a few times. The rearrangement links TRBV20-1 to TRBJ1-1; D remains unclear. V gave up 5 bases and J gave up 5 bases, with 12 bases separating them. The CDR3 spans 12 residues. Germline CDR1 reads DFQATT; CDR2 reads SNEGSKA (reference sequence). The CDR3 protein is CSAEIVETEAFF. CDR3 bases: TGCAGTGCTGAAATAGTGGAGACTGAAGCTTTCTTT.

In this sample, this clonotype turned up a few times. The genes are TRBV12-3 or TRBV12-4 and TRBJ1-1; 7 nucleotides line up with TRBD1. The CDR3 loop spans 14 amino acids. J gave up 1 base and V 3 bases, and 2 bases lay outside the gene matches. CDR3 amino acids: CASSFDRANTEAFF. CDR3 sequence (DNA): TGTGCCAGCAGTTTCGACAGGGCGAACACTGAAGCTTTCTTT.

This clonotype has ten or more counts. The rearrangement links TRBV7-2 to TRBJ2-1; 7 bases line up with TRBD1. The germline V gene has CDR1 SGHTA and CDR2 FQGNSA. V shed 3 bases, J shed 2 bases, and the junction held 4 bases outside the gene matches. This CDR3 spans 15 amino acids. The CDR3: CASSFTGAPYNEQFF. The CDR3 coding sequence is TGTGCCAGCAGCTTTACAGGGGCTCCCTACAATGAGCAGTTCTTC.

The rearrangement uses TRBV7-2 and TRBJ2-4; D is perhaps TRBD1 or TRBD2 (5 bases each). The CDR3 extends over 15 amino acids. Trimming removed 1 base from V and 1 base from J, with 8 bases in between. The germline V gene has CDR1 SGHTA and CDR2 FQGNSA. CDR3 nucleotides: TGTGCCAGCAGCTTAGGCAGGGAGGCCAAAAACATTCAGTACTTC. Amino acid sequence: CASSLGREAKNIQYF. Supplemented by reference TRBV7-2 and TRBJ2-4, the full variable domain reads GAGVSQSPSNKVTEKGKDVELRCDPISGHTALYWYRQSLGQGLEFLIYFQGNSAPDKSGLPSDRFSAERTGGSVSTLTIQRTQQEDSAVYLCASSLGREAKNIQYFGAGTRLSVL.